The clone carrying this T cell receptor (beta chain) occurred many times. Its antigen is unknown. The sample is drawn from a study of T cells in Graves' hyperthyroidism and ophthalmopathy. Study results and caveats: Most thyroid clonotypes expanded above 0.001 appeared in blood too.

Authors of the study amplified TCR beta CDR3 regions from RNA transcripts. An initial round of RT-PCR targeting the TCR CDR3 relied on the HTBI primer set. Each CDR3 protein gets one entry after TCRdb re-called the multiplex PCR reads with MiXCR. The sample consists of under 750,000 distinct CDR3 sequences, approximately 18% of them appearing once. Hyperthyroidism, newly diagnosed and lasting under 2 months, affected patients aged 18 to 65. The V gene lost 0 bases and the J gene lost 3 bases, with 12 bases spanning the gap. The CDR3 contains 14 residues. Per germline, CDR1 DFQATT and CDR2 SNEGSKA (reference sequence).

The receptor was derived from a woman between 45 and 60 years old with Graves' hyperthyroidism that later progressed to Graves' ophthalmopathy. The rearrangement joins TRBV20-1 to TRBJ2-7, with a weak D call TRBD2 (5 bases). The sequencing sample was made of blood. The CDR3 DNA is TGCAGTGCTAGAGATCACGGGGTGGGCTACGAGCAGTACTTC. Its protein product is CSARDHGVGYEQYF.